This T cell receptor beta chain stems from a study of blood T cell repertoires in COVID-19 (TCRdb year 2020). Notes on the research overall: Samples covering the acute and convalescent phases of COVID-19 were provided by collaborators in the United States, Italy and Spain. Deeply sampled blood TCRbeta repertoires from subjects exposed to, actively infected with, or recovered from COVID-19 were included in the dataset. The prospective study material was composed of cDNA or gDNA derived from T cells, B-cell-depleted T cells, or PBMCs. The repertoires were released in a freely available public database meant as a resource for research on the immune response to SARS-CoV-2. Samples were obtained from the ongoing ImmuneRACE study (first 160 participants) and from about 1,300 subjects provided by 6 global collaborators. The sample metadata nearly always contained a de-identified subject ID, COVID-19 status, age in years and sex. Where available, HLA class I and class II types were obtained from metadata supplied by the sample provider rather than from assay-based typing.

There are a few counts of this clone. What antigen it recognizes has not been identified. Base qualities are not provided; no much larger clone lies one nucleotide away. Whole blood was collected in K2EDTA tubes by collaborating institutions according to the institutions' own protocols. Collaborator samples were shipped for TCRbeta analysis as frozen whole blood, isolated PBMCs, or DNA extracted from either sample type. TCRbeta CDR3 regions were amplified from genomic DNA using the immunoSEQ Assay, a bias-controlled multiplex PCR. Per the original workflow: Nucleated cell counts per sample were estimated from amplification of reference gene primers within the assay. Sequence reads were collapsed and filtered to measure the absolute abundance of every unique TCRbeta CDR3 rearrangement. For each sample, productive Simpson clonality was calculated by taking the square root of Simpson's diversity index across productive rearrangements. Imported from immuneACCESS, the table was reduced by TCRdb to in-frame sequences with V and J called. These copies leave out some clones; in studies compared against another copy, an unresolved V gene accounts for under half, and the cause of the remainder is not known. V, J and clone size reflect that table, while D and trimming were determined from the DNA. This sample holds about 100,000 clones; roughly 83% were observed only once. The top ten constitute approximately 15% of the sample.

What the study reported, not specific to this receptor: How much clinical and demographic metadata was included differed by source and by participant, and the metadata was provided uncurated.

The CDR3 spans 17 residues, from the cysteine through the phenylalanine. Kept here is only the CDR3 DNA, which spans 51 bases and is read in frame from base 1. The germline V end is reduced by 1 base and the J end by 2 bases; junction bases left unmatched: 6. The CDR1 and CDR2 encoded by the germline V gene are SGHRS and YFSETQ. This receptor chain uses TRBV5-1 and TRBJ2-2, with 9 junctional bases fitting TRBD2. The sequence derives from a woman aged 55-70 years with acute or convalescent COVID-19. The specimen sequenced was peripheral blood. The base sequence is TGCGCCAGCAGCTTGCCAGGACTAGCGATTAACACCGGGGAGCTGTTTTTT. This codes for CASSLPGLAINTGELFF.